These T cell receptor beta chains were read from a single sample in a study of shared clonotypes between healthy human individuals. Profiling relied on immunoSEQ multiplex PCR, and the TCRdb table lists in-frame clones only, not all of them. This sample has millions of clones; over 85% occur once, and the top ten carry 0.1% to 0.15%. Sequenced sample: naive CD4+ T cells sorted from blood. The receptors shown here come from a man aged 18 to 29 in good health. CDR3s include the opening cysteine and the closing phenylalanine or tryptophan. The D gene is left open where the match is weak. Clone size is stated in some rows and not others, as once, few, many or a class when expanded.

cdr3_nt: TGTGCCTGGAGTTATCAGGGAGTATACGCTGAAGCTTTCTTT
cdr3_aa: CAWSYQGVYAEAFF
v_call: TRBV30
clone_size: -
d_call: -
j_call: TRBJ1-1

cdr3_nt: TGTGCCAGTAAGGGCGGGGGGCCAGATACGCAGTATTTT
cdr3_aa: CASKGGGPDTQYF
v_call: TRBV19
clone_size: -
d_call: TRBD2
j_call: TRBJ2-3

cdr3_nt: TGTGCCAGCAGCGTCGATATAACAGCTGCAACTAATGAAAAACTGTTTTTT
cdr3_aa: CASSVDITAATNEKLFF
v_call: TRBV5-4
clone_size: -
d_call: -
j_call: TRBJ1-4

cdr3_nt: TGCGCCAGCAGCTCTCAAGAGACCCAGTACTTC
cdr3_aa: CASSSQETQYF
v_call: TRBV5-1
clone_size: few
d_call: -
j_call: TRBJ2-5

cdr3_nt: TGTGCCAGCTCACGTAATACTGGGGATAGCACAGATACGCAGTATTTT
cdr3_aa: CASSRNTGDSTDTQYF
v_call: TRBV18
clone_size: -
d_call: -
j_call: TRBJ2-3

cdr3_nt: TGTGCCAGCAGCCCAGGGACAGGGGCTTTTGCTTTCTTT
cdr3_aa: CASSPGTGAFAFF
v_call: TRBV9
clone_size: -
d_call: TRBD1
j_call: TRBJ1-1

cdr3_nt: TGTGCCATCAGTGAGCAAGGGTACATCTACGAGCAGTACTTC
cdr3_aa: CAISEQGYIYEQYF
v_call: TRBV10-3
clone_size: -
d_call: -
j_call: TRBJ2-7

cdr3_nt: TGTGCCAGCAGTGTAGGACAGGGCGGAGCTGAAGCTTTCTTT
cdr3_aa: CASSVGQGGAEAFF
v_call: TRBV2
clone_size: -
d_call: TRBD1
j_call: TRBJ1-1

cdr3_nt: TGCGCCAGCAGCTTGGACGGCCCAACTAATGAAAAACTGTTTTTT
cdr3_aa: CASSLDGPTNEKLFF
v_call: TRBV5-1
clone_size: -
d_call: -
j_call: TRBJ1-4

cdr3_nt: TGTGCCAGCAGTTACTCGGGACAGAACTATGGCTACACCTTC
cdr3_aa: CASSYSGQNYGYTF
v_call: TRBV6-6
clone_size: -
d_call: TRBD1
j_call: TRBJ1-2

cdr3_nt: TGTGCCAGCAGTCCGACAGGGTGGGGAAACACCATATATTTT
cdr3_aa: CASSPTGWGNTIYF
v_call: TRBV27
clone_size: -
d_call: TRBD1
j_call: TRBJ1-3

cdr3_nt: TGTGCCAGTAGTATAACCGGGACTAGCGGGAGAAATGAGCAGTTCTTC
cdr3_aa: CASSITGTSGRNEQFF
v_call: TRBV19
clone_size: -
d_call: TRBD2
j_call: TRBJ2-1

cdr3_nt: TGTGCCAGCAGCCCGCACCGGGACAGGGGGCGTCGAGGCTACACCTTC
cdr3_aa: CASSPHRDRGRRGYTF
v_call: TRBV5-5
clone_size: -
d_call: TRBD1
j_call: TRBJ1-2

cdr3_nt: TGTGCCAGCAGTTACTCCCCCCGGGGTTCCTACGAGCAGTACTTC
cdr3_aa: CASSYSPRGSYEQYF
v_call: TRBV6-5
clone_size: -
d_call: -
j_call: TRBJ2-7

cdr3_nt: TGCGCCAGCAGCCAGACGGGGTATCCCCACGAGCAGTACTTC
cdr3_aa: CASSQTGYPHEQYF
v_call: TRBV4-3
clone_size: -
d_call: -
j_call: TRBJ2-7

cdr3_nt: TGTGCCAGTAGCCCAGTCCCAGGGTCCCTTGCCACGAGCTCCTACGAGCAGTACTTC
cdr3_aa: CASSPVPGSLATSSYEQYF
v_call: TRBV19
clone_size: -
d_call: -
j_call: TRBJ2-7

cdr3_nt: TGTGCCAGCAGTTTAAGCGGGGGGGCACTAGGAAAGACCCAGTACTTC
cdr3_aa: CASSLSGGALGKTQYF
v_call: TRBV28
clone_size: -
d_call: TRBD2
j_call: TRBJ2-5

cdr3_nt: TGTGCCAGCAACCGACTAGCGGACAAATCCTACGAGCAGTACTTC
cdr3_aa: CASNRLADKSYEQYF
v_call: TRBV2
clone_size: -
d_call: TRBD2
j_call: TRBJ2-7

cdr3_nt: TGCGCCAGCAGCTTGGAAGGGTCATCCGGAAACACCATATATTTT
cdr3_aa: CASSLEGSSGNTIYF
v_call: TRBV5-1
clone_size: -
d_call: -
j_call: TRBJ1-3

cdr3_nt: TGTGCCAGCAGACCATATGGGGGACAGCCCCAGCATTTT
cdr3_aa: CASRPYGGQPQHF
v_call: TRBV6-1
clone_size: -
d_call: -
j_call: TRBJ1-5

cdr3_nt: TGTGCCAGCAGCCCAAATAGCAATCAGCCCCAGCATTTT
cdr3_aa: CASSPNSNQPQHF
v_call: TRBV7-2
clone_size: -
d_call: -
j_call: TRBJ1-5

cdr3_nt: TGTGCCAGCAGCTTAGGAGCTTGGGACGCGCAGTATTTT
cdr3_aa: CASSLGAWDAQYF
v_call: TRBV11-3
clone_size: -
d_call: -
j_call: TRBJ2-3

cdr3_nt: TGTGCCAGCGCACCACCGGGGGCAGGCAAAAACATTCAGTACTTC
cdr3_aa: CASAPPGAGKNIQYF
v_call: TRBV5-6
clone_size: -
d_call: -
j_call: TRBJ2-4

cdr3_nt: TGTGCCAGCAGCTTATCCGATTACTATGGCTACACCTTC
cdr3_aa: CASSLSDYYGYTF
v_call: TRBV11-2
clone_size: -
d_call: -
j_call: TRBJ1-2

cdr3_nt: TGTGCCAGCAGCTTAGCGGAACAGGGGTTAGGAGCTTTCTTT
cdr3_aa: CASSLAEQGLGAFF
v_call: TRBV7-9
clone_size: -
d_call: TRBD1
j_call: TRBJ1-1

cdr3_nt: TGTGCCAGCAGTTACAGAGGGACTGGGGCCAACGTCCTGACTTTC
cdr3_aa: CASSYRGTGANVLTF
v_call: TRBV6-6
clone_size: -
d_call: -
j_call: TRBJ2-6

cdr3_nt: TGTGCCAGCAGGTCGCGGGGGAGTAGCACAGATACGCAGTATTTT
cdr3_aa: CASRSRGSSTDTQYF
v_call: TRBV6-1
clone_size: -
d_call: TRBD2
j_call: TRBJ2-3

cdr3_nt: TGTGCCAAGTCGACTACAGGGGCCAGGGGAGAGCAGTACTTC
cdr3_aa: CAKSTTGARGEQYF
v_call: TRBV2
clone_size: once
d_call: TRBD1
j_call: TRBJ2-7

cdr3_nt: TGTGCCATCAGTGGAAGCTTGGGACTGGAGTTTCGGGGCTACACCTTC
cdr3_aa: CAISGSLGLEFRGYTF
v_call: TRBV10-3
clone_size: -
d_call: -
j_call: TRBJ1-2